The next 26 T cell receptor beta chains were all read from a single sample in a study of response to subunit inactivated influenza vaccine. In TCRdb, the RT-PCR reads were re-called with MiXCR into one record per CDR3 protein. The table includes about 700,000 distinct CDR3 sequences, around 14% detected once. The sample here was PBMCs from blood, taken 14 to 15 days before vaccination. Source of these receptors: a man aged 50-59 years who received an inactivated influenza vaccine.

Concerning this clonotype itself: The junction and the germline gene differ at one end; a read error may be behind it. V usage is TRBV7-9 and J usage is TRBJ2-1, with 8 bases aligning to TRBD2. CDR1 and CDR2 (germline): SEHNR, FQNEAQ (reference sequence). CDR3 length equals 15 residues. The CDR3 spells CASRSSGDSYNEQIF. The CDR3 DNA sequence: TGTGCCAGCAGAAGTAGCGGGGACTCCTACAATGAGCAGATCTTC.

This chain uses TRBV4-1 with TRBJ2-1, with 7 bases matching TRBD2. The CDR3 length is 15 residues. V gave up 2 bases and J gave up 2 bases; unmatched junction bases: 3. Germline assignment: CDR1 MGHRA and CDR2 YSYEKL. CDR3: CASSQHGTTYNEQFF. As DNA, the CDR3 is TGCGCCAGCAGCCAACACGGGACTACCTACAATGAGCAGTTCTTC.

The chain combines TRBV2 with TRBJ2-5; tentatively, D is TRBD2 (6 bases). The CDR3 loop spans 14 amino acids. Deletions cut 2 bases from V and 2 bases from J, with 9 bases between. Per germline, CDR1 SNHLY and CDR2 FYNNEI. This chain's CDR3 is CASSEPGLQETQYF. The CDR3 DNA sequence: TGTGCCAGCAGTGAACCTGGACTACAAGAGACCCAGTACTTC.

This clonotype was seen more than once but under ten times. The J gene is TRBJ2-3, the V gene TRBV7-2; D possibly corresponds to TRBD1 (5 bases). The germline V gene encodes CDR1 SGHTA and CDR2 FQGNSA. The CDR3 sequence is 15 residues long. V shed 5 bases and J shed 2 bases, with 14 bases lying between them. Here the CDR3 reads CASSLAGMHTDTQYF. CDR3 nucleotides: TGTGCCAGCAGCCTCGCAGGGATGCACACAGATACGCAGTATTTT.

This clonotype was seen only a few times. The chain is built from TRBV7-8 and TRBJ2-7; the match to TRBD2 covers 10 bases. Unmatched junction bases numbered 8, after V lost 5 bases and J lost 4 bases. The CDR3 is 15 amino acids. Germline V CDR1 and CDR2: SGHVS, FQNEAQ. CDR3 sequence (DNA): TGTGCCAGCAGCCCACCGGGACTAGCGCCTTACGAGCAGTACTTC. Translation: CASSPPGLAPYEQYF.

The chain is built from TRBV6-1 and TRBJ2-7; D gene unclear. CDR3 length equals 13 residues. Trimming shortened V by 3 bases and J by 2 bases, and 8 bases separated the two germline ends. Germline V gene data show CDR1 as MNHNS and CDR2 as SASEGT. The CDR3 bases are TGTGCCAGCAGTGAGTGGATTACCTACGAGCAGTACTTC. Translating gives CASSEWITYEQYF.

This clonotype showed up just a few times. The V call is TRBV5-6, the J call TRBJ1-2; 8 positions match TRBD1. The V segment lost 2 bases and the J segment 2 bases; nucleotides outside the gene matches: 5. This CDR3 is built from 15 residues. CDR1 is SGHDT, CDR2 YYEEEE, per germline. The CDR3 region is CASSFWDRINYGYTF. CDR3 DNA sequence: TGTGCCAGCAGCTTCTGGGACAGGATAAACTATGGCTACACCTTC. The whole variable domain, filled in from reference TRBV5-6 and TRBJ1-2, reads DAGVTQSPTHLIKTRGQQVTLRCSPKSGHDTVSWYQQALGQGPQFIFQYYEEEERQRGNFPDRFSGHQFPNYSSELNVNALLLGDSALYLCASSFWDRINYGYTFGSGTRLTVV.

This clonotype came up a few times. This sequence joins TRBV7-6 and TRBJ1-1; 7 nucleotides align to TRBD1. V dropped 5 bases and J dropped 5; count of bases not matched to a gene: 14. The CDR3 has 16 amino acids. In germline, CDR1 is SGHVS, CDR2 FNYEAQ. DNA of the CDR3: TGTGCCAGCAGCCACACCCTTCGACAGGGAGGGACTGAAGCTTTCTTT. Protein sequence: CASSHTLRQGGTEAFF.

This clonotype was observed a few times. The chain joins TRBV10-3 to TRBJ1-1; D not resolved. The CDR3 length is 12 residues. Germline CDR1 is ENHRY and CDR2 is SYGVKD. V was shortened by 8 bases and J by 2 bases, with 9 bases between the two germline ends. The CDR3 spells CAIQGPNTEAFF. The CDR3 DNA reads as TGTGCCATCCAAGGCCCCAACACTGAAGCTTTCTTT.

The chain recombines TRBV6-1 with TRBJ1-1; possibly TRBD1 for D (6 bases). Trimming pared 7 bases from V and 7 bases from J, leaving 16 bases between. The length of the CDR3 is 13 residues. Germline lookup yields CDR1 MNHNS and CDR2 SASEGT. In DNA, the CDR3 is TGTGCCAGCATCGAACGGCGGGGGCATGAAGCTTTCTTT. Protein sequence: CASIERRGHEAFF.

The chain joins TRBV29-1 to TRBJ2-3; weak D call: TRBD2 (5 bases). This CDR3 has 12 residues. From germline, CDR1 is SQVTM and CDR2 ANQGSEA. The CDR3 loop is CCHGETTDTQYF. The CDR3, as DNA: TGCTGCCACGGGGAAACCACAGATACGCAGTATTTT.

The chain is built from TRBV6-1 and TRBJ2-7; D is perhaps TRBD1 (6 bases). Trimming took off 1 base at V and 3 bases at J, with 10 bases between the two ends. The CDR3 sequence is 14 residues long. The germline gives CDR1 MNHNS, CDR2 SASEGT. Here the CDR3 DNA reads TGTGCCAGCAGTGAAGTGACAGGATACTACGAGCAGTACTTC. It is translated as CASSEVTGYYEQYF.

This clonotype was counted between two and nine times. Germline is not matched at one junction end, which may reflect a read error. The V call is TRBV18, the J call TRBJ2-2; tentative D call: TRBD1 (5 bases). There are 13 residues in the CDR3. CDR1 is KGHSH, CDR2 LQKENI, per germline. The CDR3 here is CATSGSNTGELFF. In DNA, the CDR3 is TGTGCCACCTCAGGGTCGAACACCGGGGAGCTGTTTTTT.

This clonotype occurred a few times. The chain combines TRBV30 with TRBJ1-6; 8 bases agree with TRBD1. The CDR3 is 14 residues long. The germline gives CDR1 GTSNPN, CDR2 SVGIG (reference sequence). V trimming: 2 bases; J trimming: 7 bases; junction bases outside the gene matches: 4. The CDR3, as DNA: TGTGCCTGGAGTCCGGACAGGGCCAATTCACCCCTCCACTTT. Encoded protein: CAWSPDRANSPLHF.

The V gene is TRBV2, the J gene TRBJ2-7; no definite D call. CDR1 SNHLY and CDR2 FYNNEI come from the germline V gene. V was clipped by 7 bases and J by 7 bases, with 8 bases between them. The CDR3 consists of 10 residues. The CDR3: CASKGPEQYF. The CDR3 DNA reads TGTGCCAGCAAAGGACCGGAGCAGTACTTC.

This clonotype was found a few times. This rearrangement joins TRBV5-1 to TRBJ2-4, with 10 bases matching TRBD2. CDR3 length equals 14 residues. After removal of 8 bases from V and 5 bases from J, the junction contained 7 bases not matched to a gene. Per germline, CDR1 SGHRS and CDR2 YFSETQ. In DNA, the CDR3 is TGCGCCAGTTCTAGCGGGGGCGGGGAAAACATTCAGTACTTC. Translation gives CASSSGGGENIQYF.

In its sample, this clonotype was seen a few times. V usage is TRBV6-5 and J usage is TRBJ2-7; D gene ambiguous. The CDR3 is 15 residues long. V was trimmed by 0 bases and J by 4 bases, leaving 13 bases between them. Germline CDR1 MNHEY, CDR2 SVGAGI. The DNA for the CDR3 is TGTGCCAGCAGTTACTCGGTCGAACATGCGTACGAGCAGTACTTC. Its translation is CASSYSVEHAYEQYF.

This clonotype has just a few counts. The chain uses TRBV28 and TRBJ2-7; D is uncertain. V gave up 3 bases and J gave up 9 bases, with 21 bases separating them. The germline CDR1 and CDR2 sequences are MDHEN and SYDVKM. The CDR3 runs to 15 residues. CDR3 DNA sequence: TGTGCCAGCAGTTTTTTCTTGGACGGCTCTAGGATGCAGTACTTC. As protein: CASSFFLDGSRMQYF. The variable domain in full, completed from reference TRBV28 and TRBJ2-7, reads DVKVTQSSRYLVKRTGEKVFLECVQDMDHENMFWYRQDPGLGLRLIYFSYDVKMKEKGDIPEGYSVSREKKERFSLILESASTNQTSMYLCASSFFLDGSRMQYFGPGTRLTVT.

This clonotype was observed a handful of times. This chain uses TRBV4-1 with TRBJ1-5; possibly TRBD1 for D (5 bases). Germline V gene lookup returns CDR1 MGHRA and CDR2 YSYEKL. This CDR3 comprises 15 residues. Trimming shortened V by 5 bases and J by 6 bases, and 17 bases separated the two germline ends. Here the CDR3 DNA reads TGCGCCAGCAGCTCTGCCCCGTTGGGGGTTCAGCCCCAGCATTTT. Protein sequence: CASSSAPLGVQPQHF.

This clonotype was counted a few times. This chain uses TRBV6-2 or TRBV6-3 with TRBJ1-5; D is perhaps TRBD1 (5 bases). This CDR3 is built from 16 residues. Germline CDR1 and CDR2: MNHEY and SVGEGT. V was pared by 6 bases and J by 4 bases, with 19 bases between. The CDR3 nucleotides are TGTGCCAGCAGGCCCGACAGAAATACCAGAAATCAGCCCCAGCATTTT. It is translated as CASRPDRNTRNQPQHF.

Only a few counts were recorded for this clonotype. The chain is built from TRBV27 and TRBJ2-7; D remains ambiguous. Germline CDR1 reads MNHEY; CDR2 reads SMNVEV (reference sequence). V lost 1 base to trimming and J lost 2 bases, with 9 bases between them. This CDR3 is built from 14 residues. The chain's CDR3 is CASSLFVGTYEQYF. The DNA for the CDR3 is TGTGCCAGCAGTTTATTTGTCGGCACCTACGAGCAGTACTTC.

This clonotype was recorded many times. The chain is built from TRBV20-1 and TRBJ2-3, with D perhaps assigned TRBD1 or TRBD2 (6 bases each). V was pared by 6 bases and J by 0 bases, with 13 bases between. Germline CDR1 DFQATT, CDR2 SNEGSKA (reference sequence). This CDR3 has 14 amino acids. CDR3 nucleotide sequence: TGCAGTGCGACGAGAGGGGGGAGCACAGATACGCAGTATTTT. Translated: CSATRGGSTDTQYF.

The chain uses TRBV19 and TRBJ2-7, with 14 bases aligning to TRBD2. Germline CDR1 LNHDA, CDR2 SQIVND (reference sequence). The CDR3 contains 16 residues. V lost 10 bases, J lost 6 bases, and 14 bases stayed unmatched. The CDR3 region has the DNA TGTGCCACCCTCGGGACTAGCGGGAGTCGAGGGCTCGAGCAGTACTTC. It codes for CATLGTSGSRGLEQYF.

This clonotype came up a few times. The chain is built from TRBV20-1 and TRBJ2-1; D may correspond to TRBD1 or TRBD2 (5 bases each). This CDR3 has 13 residues. Germline V lookup: CDR1 DFQATT, CDR2 SNEGSKA (reference sequence). Trimming stripped 4 bases from V and 10 bases from J, with 17 bases between. The CDR3 spells CSAKSPGPSEQFF. DNA of the CDR3: TGCAGTGCTAAATCCCCGGGACCGAGCGAGCAGTTCTTC.

This chain connects TRBV28 to TRBJ1-6; D possibly corresponds to TRBD1 (5 bases). The V and J ends lost 3 bases and 13 bases respectively, with 13 bases between them. The CDR3 has 13 amino acids. Germline-derived CDR1 and CDR2 are MDHEN and SYDVKM. The CDR3 protein is CASSLMRGSPLHF. Written as DNA, the CDR3 is TGTGCCAGCAGTTTGATGAGGGGCTCTCCCCTCCACTTT.

The rearrangement uses TRBV20-1 and TRBJ2-3; D is unclear. Germline V gene lookup returns CDR1 DFQATT and CDR2 SNEGSKA (reference sequence). The CDR3 length is 20 residues. The germline V and J ends were trimmed by 0 bases and 2 bases, with 27 bases remaining between them. CDR3 nucleotides: TGCAGTGCTAGAGATAGAGATGACCCCTCTACCGGTCTAATCACAGATACGCAGTATTTT. Translated: CSARDRDDPSTGLITDTQYF.